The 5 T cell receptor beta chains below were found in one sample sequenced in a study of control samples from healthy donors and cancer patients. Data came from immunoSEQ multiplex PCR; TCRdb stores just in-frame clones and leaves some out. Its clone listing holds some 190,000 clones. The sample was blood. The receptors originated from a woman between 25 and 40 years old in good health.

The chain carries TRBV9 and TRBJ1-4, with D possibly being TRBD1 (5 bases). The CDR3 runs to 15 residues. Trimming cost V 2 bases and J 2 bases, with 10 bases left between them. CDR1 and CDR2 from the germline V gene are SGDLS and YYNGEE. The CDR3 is CASSVGGRTNEKLFF. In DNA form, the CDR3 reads TGTGCCAGCAGCGTGGGGGGAAGGACTAATGAAAAACTGTTTTTT.

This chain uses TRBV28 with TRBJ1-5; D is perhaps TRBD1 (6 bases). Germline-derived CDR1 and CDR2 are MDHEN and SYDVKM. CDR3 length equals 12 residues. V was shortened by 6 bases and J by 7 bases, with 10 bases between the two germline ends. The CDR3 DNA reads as TGTGCCAGCAGCCAGGGGTACCAGCCCCAGCATTTT. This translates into CASSQGYQPQHF.

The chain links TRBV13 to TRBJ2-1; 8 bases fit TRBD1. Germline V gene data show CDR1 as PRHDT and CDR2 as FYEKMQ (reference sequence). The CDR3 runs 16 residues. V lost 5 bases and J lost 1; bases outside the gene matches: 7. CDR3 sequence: CASSTDRGGSYNEQFF. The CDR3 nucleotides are TGTGCCAGCAGCACCGACAGGGGTGGTTCCTACAATGAGCAGTTCTTC.

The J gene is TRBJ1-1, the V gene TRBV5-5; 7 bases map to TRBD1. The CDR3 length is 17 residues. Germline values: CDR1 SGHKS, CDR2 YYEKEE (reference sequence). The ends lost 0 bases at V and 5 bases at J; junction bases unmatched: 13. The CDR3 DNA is TGTGCCAGCAGCTTGGGTACCACCGGGACAGCCCTGACTGAAGCTTTCTTT. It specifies CASSLGTTGTALTEAFF. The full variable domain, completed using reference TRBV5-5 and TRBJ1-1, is DAGVTQSPTHLIKTRGQQVTLRCSPISGHKSVSWYQQVLGQGPQFIFQYYEKEERGRGNFPDRFSARQFPNYSSELNVNALLLGDSALYLCASSLGTTGTALTEAFFGQGTRLTVV.

The CDR3 nucleotides are TGTGCCAGCGCCTCTCCTCAACACAATGAGCAGTTCTTC. Translation: CASASPQHNEQFF. The chain couples TRBV5-6 to TRBJ2-1; D remains unclear. CDR3 size: 13 residues. The V gene lost 7 bases and the J gene lost 5 bases, with 13 bases spanning the gap. The germline V gene has CDR1 SGHDT and CDR2 YYEEEE.